This paragraph reports one TCR beta chain. It has no known antigen specificity. To determine HCMV serostatus, a commercial ELISA kit was used to detect HCMV-specific IgG in serum. Ficoll density gradient centrifugation was used to isolate peripheral blood mononuclear cells from blood. The data were obtained in a study of T cells expressing NK-cell markers (dated by TCRdb to 2018 to 2020). Context from the whole study: Three sorted T-cell subsets (CD3+CD56+NKG2C+, CD3+CD56+NKG2C- and CD3+CD56-NKG2C+) from several donors had their TCR beta-chain repertoires profiled. Among the eight sequenced donors, seven were HCMV-seropositive and one was HCMV-seronegative. The study sequenced eight donors, all healthy volunteers chosen at random: three men and five women. Sequencing of the libraries produced 2 x 150 bp reads on Illumina HiSeq 2000/2500, MiSeq or NextSeq.

Results the study describes overall, beyond this receptor: In six donors, the dominant CD3+CD56+NKG2C+ clonotypes were found to rank among the top 10 CD8+ clonotypes and to make up about 1.0-7.5% of CD8+ T cells. It remained unclear whether the expanded NKG2C-expressing T cell clones were specific for HCMV antigens. Those dominant clonotypes were again the most abundant among CD3+CD56-NKG2C+ cells in four donors, at about 25-60.1%.

Sequencing was performed on an Illumina HiSeq 2000. TCR beta cDNA libraries were made by 5'RACE template switching that added a universal primer site and unique molecular identifiers. Priming for cDNA synthesis came from the TCR beta constant segment, and two successive PCR amplification steps followed. As for how the authors treated the data: MIGEC was used to demultiplex reads and group the reads by UMI, and MiTCR was used to assemble and quantify clonotypes. To exclude erroneous sequences, any TCR cDNA sequence not supported by at least two reads was discarded. Downstream repertoire analysis used the tcR package, and clonotypes were matched across fractions by CDR3 nucleotide sequence plus V segment. VDJmatch was used to annotate antigen specificity against VDJdb, with one amino acid substitution allowed in CDR3. TCRdb reprocessed the reads, and each CDR3 protein sequence is entered once, without DNA. TCRdb's processing, not the authors', yielded these V and J calls. The table of this sample itemizes 400,000 to 500,000 distinct CDR3 sequences. Under 7.5% of the sample rests with the top ten.

Reading from cysteine to phenylalanine, the CDR3 counts 16 amino acids. DNA is not on record. Sequenced material: blood T cells: a sorted CD56 or NKG2C T cell subset, CD4+ or CD8+ T cells, or bulk PBMC T cells (not recorded which). The TCR sequence derives from a woman aged 18-69 years in good health. The V and J segments used are TRBV12-3 or TRBV12-4 and TRBJ2-1; the TCRdb D gene call, TRBD2, has no DNA to confirm it. The CDR3 region reads CASSSLAGGRYNEQFF.